This TCR beta chain was captured by sequencing in a study of vaccination effects on CD4 cells after COVID-19. Study overall: Convalescent patient samples, from two individuals, date to 16 days and one week before vaccination. Study observations and caveats: Whether induced by infection or by vaccine, clones showed marked clonal contraction late after vaccination.

This clone was seen just once. Its specificity is not known. The repertoire was sequenced with immunoSEQ multiplex PCR; TCRdb's copy has only in-frame clones and lacks some. Of roughly 45,000 clones detected, about three quarters appear once; the ten largest clones hold over 25%. Before sequencing took place, the ViraFEST assay used viral peptide pools to expand antigen-specific CD4+ T cells. Culturing for about ten days preceded CD4+ T cell isolation. Their SARS-CoV-2 infection, verified by PCR, occurred between March and December 2020. Supplemented with 8.5 to 10 IU/ml IL-2 and 10 ug/ml peptides, 2 million to 2.5 million PBMC per well were kept in culture. On both days 3 and 7, half of the culture medium was replaced with IL-2 medium. CDR1 and CDR2 (germline): SGHRS, YFSETQ. The CDR3 covers 17 residues. J lost 1 base, V lost 1 base, and 4 bases had no gene match.

The rearrangement links TRBV5-1 to TRBJ2-6, with 8 bases fitting TRBD1. This specimen was CD4+ T cells from PBMCs cultured with a peptide pool, taken before COVID-19 vaccination. This TCR was sampled from a human donor who had a prior SARS-CoV-2 infection. CDR3 protein: CASSLTGGPSGANVLTF. In DNA form, the CDR3 reads TGCGCCAGCAGCTTGACAGGGGGTCCTTCTGGGGCCAACGTCCTGACTTTC.